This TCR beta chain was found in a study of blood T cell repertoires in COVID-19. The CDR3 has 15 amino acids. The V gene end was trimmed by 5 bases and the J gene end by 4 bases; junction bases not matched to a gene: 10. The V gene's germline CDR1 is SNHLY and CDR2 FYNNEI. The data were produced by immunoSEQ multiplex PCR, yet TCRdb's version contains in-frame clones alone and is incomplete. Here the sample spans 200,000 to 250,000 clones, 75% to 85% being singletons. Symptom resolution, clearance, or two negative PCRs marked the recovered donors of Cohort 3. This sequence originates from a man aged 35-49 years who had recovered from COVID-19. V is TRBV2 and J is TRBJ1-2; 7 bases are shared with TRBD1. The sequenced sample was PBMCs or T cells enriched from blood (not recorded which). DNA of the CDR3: TGTGCCAGCAGTCCCTTTCGGGACAGAATCTATGGCTACACCTTC. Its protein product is CASSPFRDRIYGYTF.